Listed below are T cell receptor beta chains from one sample, sequenced in a study of cytomegalovirus exposure and HLA in healthy donors. Profiled with immunoSEQ multiplex PCR; TCRdb holds only in-frame clones, not every one. The profile shows roughly 130,000 clones, around four fifths of them singletons. Sequencing input: PBMCs. The receptors shown here come from a man in his thirties or forties in good health and CMV-seronegative. Both conserved end residues are part of each CDR3. The D gene is left open where the match is weak. Some rows have no size entry. The others give once, few or many, or a class for an expanded clone.

D: NA; J: TRBJ1-2; size: NA; V: TRBV6-5; DNA: TGTGCCAGCAGTTACTCCCCTACAGGGTATGGCTACACCTTC; CDR3: CASSYSPTGYGYTF
D: TRBD2; J: TRBJ2-3; size: once; V: TRBV15; DNA: TGTGCCACCAGCAGTAGACTAGCGGGGAGCACAGATACGCAGTATTTT; CDR3: CATSSRLAGSTDTQYF
D: NA; J: TRBJ2-1; size: once; V: TRBV23-1; DNA: TGCGCCAGCAGTCAATCGCAGCAGGGTCCTTGGAATGAGCAGTTCTTC; CDR3: CASSQSQQGPWNEQFF
D: NA; J: TRBJ1-2; size: NA; V: TRBV18; DNA: TGTGCCAGCTCACCGAGTACAGGGATGGTCAATGGCTACACCTTC; CDR3: CASSPSTGMVNGYTF
D: NA; J: TRBJ1-1; size: NA; V: TRBV2; DNA: TGTGCCAGCAGTGGGGACAAGGGTACTGAAGCTTTCTTT; CDR3: CASSGDKGTEAFF
D: TRBD1; J: TRBJ2-1; size: NA; V: TRBV20-1; DNA: TGCAGTGCTAGAGGGGGGACAGCGTTCTTC; CDR3: CSARGGTAFF
D: NA; J: TRBJ2-5; size: NA; V: TRBV5-1; DNA: TGCGCCAGCAGCTTGGGGGTAGCCATCGAAGAGACCCAGTACTTC; CDR3: CASSLGVAIEETQYF
D: NA; J: TRBJ1-2; size: NA; V: TRBV4-3; DNA: TGCGCCAGCAGCCACCCTTCGACACAGGAACATGGCTACACCTTC; CDR3: CASSHPSTQEHGYTF
D: NA; J: TRBJ1-6; size: few; V: TRBV27; DNA: TGTGCCAGCAGTTTAGGTCAGGGGAACTCACCCCTCCACTTT; CDR3: CASSLGQGNSPLHF
D: NA; J: TRBJ2-5; size: NA; V: TRBV4-3; DNA: TGCGCCAGCAGCCCCGGTGGGGGGGCGGTTGTGGAGACCCAGTACTTC; CDR3: CASSPGGGAVVETQYF
D: NA; J: TRBJ2-7; size: NA; V: TRBV5-1; DNA: TGCGCCAGCAGCTTGGCCCAGGACTACGAGCAGTACTTC; CDR3: CASSLAQDYEQYF
D: TRBD2; J: TRBJ2-2; size: once; V: TRBV18; DNA: TGTGCCAGCTCCCTCAGGGAGGGTGTCGACACCGGGGAGCTGTTTTTT; CDR3: CASSLREGVDTGELFF
D: TRBD2; J: TRBJ2-3; size: NA; V: TRBV7-9; DNA: TGTGCCAGCAGCCCCCGGACTAGCGGAGGGAGCACAGATACGCAGTATTTT; CDR3: CASSPRTSGGSTDTQYF
D: TRBD1; J: TRBJ2-7; size: NA; V: TRBV28; DNA: TGTGCCAGCAACAAGAGGACAGGGGGAGGCGAGCAGTACTTC; CDR3: CASNKRTGGGEQYF
D: TRBD1; J: TRBJ2-7; size: few; V: TRBV28; DNA: TGTGCCAGCATGGGGACAGGGGACTTCTACGAGCAGTACTTC; CDR3: CASMGTGDFYEQYF
D: TRBD2; J: TRBJ2-5; size: NA; V: TRBV27; DNA: TGTGCCAGCAGTTCGTACAGCGGGGAAGAGACCCAGTACTTC; CDR3: CASSSYSGEETQYF
D: NA; J: TRBJ1-4; size: NA; V: TRBV6-4; DNA: TGTGCCAAGCTCCGTGCCGACAGAAGGATAAATGAAAAACTGTTTTTT; CDR3: CAKLRADRRINEKLFF
D: NA; J: TRBJ1-1; size: NA; V: TRBV15; DNA: TGTGCCACCAGCAGCCGTATTAACACTGAAGCTTTCTTT; CDR3: CATSSRINTEAFF
D: NA; J: TRBJ2-1; size: NA; V: TRBV27; DNA: TGTGCCAGCAGTTCCCGATTCCAGGGGATTGAGCAGTTCTTC; CDR3: CASSSRFQGIEQFF
D: TRBD1; J: TRBJ2-7; size: few; V: TRBV5-4; DNA: TGTGCCAGCAGCCCCGGGACAGCCTTGGAGCAGTACTTC; CDR3: CASSPGTALEQYF
D: TRBD1; J: TRBJ1-5; size: NA; V: TRBV11-2; DNA: TGTGCCAGCAGCATCGGGACAGATCAGCCCCAGCATTTT; CDR3: CASSIGTDQPQHF
D: NA; J: TRBJ2-7; size: NA; V: TRBV6-5; DNA: TGTGCCAGCAGTTACAGGGGATACTACGAGCAGTACTTC; CDR3: CASSYRGYYEQYF
D: NA; J: TRBJ1-2; size: NA; V: TRBV6-5; DNA: TGTGCCAGCAGCCGAGACAGAACTAACTATGGCTACACCTTC; CDR3: CASSRDRTNYGYTF
D: NA; J: TRBJ2-5; size: few; V: TRBV9; DNA: TGTGCCAGCAGCGGGGGGGACGAAGAGACCCAGTACTTC; CDR3: CASSGGDEETQYF
D: TRBD1; J: TRBJ1-1; size: NA; V: TRBV5-1; DNA: TGCGCCAGCAGCTATACTGTCCCGGGACAGGGGGTGAACACTGAAGCTTTCTTT; CDR3: CASSYTVPGQGVNTEAFF
D: NA; J: TRBJ2-7; size: NA; V: TRBV5-6; DNA: TGTGCCAGCAGCCAGATCCTGGACAAAGCCTACGAGCAGTACTTC; CDR3: CASSQILDKAYEQYF
D: TRBD1; J: TRBJ2-5; size: NA; V: TRBV10-1; DNA: TGCGCCAGCAGCTCCGGGACAGGGGGAATCCAAGAGACCCAGTACTTC; CDR3: CASSSGTGGIQETQYF
D: TRBD2; J: TRBJ2-3; size: NA; V: TRBV10-3; DNA: TGTGCCATCAGTCTTCTGACTAGCGGAAGCACAGATACGCAGTATTTT; CDR3: CAISLLTSGSTDTQYF
D: TRBD1; J: TRBJ2-7; size: once; V: TRBV7-9; DNA: TGTTCCAGCAGCTTGTCAAGGACAGGAGGCCACGAGCAGTACTTC; CDR3: CSSSLSRTGGHEQYF
D: TRBD1; J: TRBJ1-1; size: NA; V: TRBV19; DNA: TGTGCCAGTAGTGTAAGGACAGGTTATGAGAACACTGAAGCTTTCTTT; CDR3: CASSVRTGYENTEAFF
D: TRBD2; J: TRBJ2-1; size: once; V: TRBV15; DNA: TGTGCCACCAGCAGAGGGACTAGCGGGAACAGTGAGCAGTTCTTC; CDR3: CATSRGTSGNSEQFF
D: NA; J: TRBJ1-2; size: NA; V: TRBV7-2; DNA: TGTGCCAGCAGCTTAGCGTTGGGGGCGGGTGGCTACACCTTC; CDR3: CASSLALGAGGYTF
D: NA; J: TRBJ1-4; size: NA; V: TRBV5-8; DNA: TGTGCCAGCAGCCCCGGCGACAGTATAAATGAAAAACTGTTTTTT; CDR3: CASSPGDSINEKLFF
D: TRBD2; J: TRBJ2-1; size: NA; V: TRBV6-5; DNA: TGTGCCAGCAGTTACTCGACCAGCGGGGGTACCCATGAGCAGTTCTTC; CDR3: CASSYSTSGGTHEQFF
D: TRBD1; J: TRBJ2-3; size: NA; V: TRBV28; DNA: TGTGCCAGTTGGCCGGACAGGAGCACAGATACGCAGTATTTT; CDR3: CASWPDRSTDTQYF
D: NA; J: TRBJ2-7; size: NA; V: TRBV15; DNA: TGTGCCACCAGCAGCTACAGGGAGATTAGGGCCGAGCAGTACTTC; CDR3: CATSSYREIRAEQYF